These 17 T cell receptor beta chains originate from one sample sequenced in a study of CD8+CD57+ T cells in acquired aplastic anemia. CD8+CD57+ cell expansion, shown by flow cytometry, had occurred in the patients selected for sequencing. Profiling of TCR beta VDJ combinations and CDR3 sequences used genomic DNA as template. One entry per CDR3 protein results from TCRdb running MiXCR on the reads. This sample carries under 200,000 distinct CDR3 sequences, 48% of them seen once, and the ten largest clones take more than 1.5%. The sample consisted of sorted CD4+, CD8+, or CD8+CD57+ T cells (not recorded which) from PBMCs. Receptor source: a human donor with aplastic anemia.

This clonotype was recorded many times. V is TRBV10-3 and J is TRBJ1-1; no clear D gene. The CDR3 loop spans 16 amino acids. V was cut by 3 bases and J by 0 bases, with 14 bases left in between. The germline CDR1 and CDR2 sequences are ENHRY and SYGVKD. The CDR3 nucleotides are TGTGCCATCAGTGATCGACGGGGATCCCTGAACACTGAAGCTTTCTTT. Protein sequence: CAISDRRGSLNTEAFF.

This clonotype was seen a single time. The J gene is TRBJ2-7, the V gene TRBV13, with D possibly TRBD1 on 6 matching bases. V was shortened by 5 bases and J by 3 bases, with 11 bases between the two germline ends. Germline CDR1 PRHDT, CDR2 FYEKMQ (reference sequence). The CDR3 has 13 residues. DNA for the CDR3: TGTGCCAGCAGCCTTCTGGACAGCTACGAGCAGTACTTC. Translating gives CASSLLDSYEQYF. The full variable domain, rest sourced from reference TRBV13 and TRBJ2-7, is AAGVIQSPRHLIKEKRETATLKCYPIPRHDTVYWYQQGPGQDPQFLISFYEKMQSDKGSIPDRFSAQQFSDYHSELNMSSLELGDSALYFCASSLLDSYEQYFGPGTRLTVT.

This chain uses TRBV5-1 with TRBJ2-3; 11 bases agree with TRBD2. This CDR3 region has 16 residues. Unmatched junction bases numbered 14, after V lost 3 bases and J lost 11 bases. CDR1 is SGHRS and CDR2 is YFSETQ in the germline V gene. In DNA, the CDR3 is TGCGCCAGCAGCTCATTAGCGGGGGGGCCAGGTAGTGAGCAGTATTTT. Its translation: CASSSLAGGPGSEQYF.

Turning to this clonotype: The junction departs from the called germline gene at one end, perhaps through a read error. This chain connects TRBV6-1 to TRBJ2-7; 8 nucleotides match TRBD1. Germline loops: CDR1 MNHNS, CDR2 SASEGT. The CDR3 is 13 residues long. The CDR3 DNA follows: TGCGCCATGACAGGGGTCCTCCATGGCGAGCAGTACTTC. Translation gives CAMTGVLHGEQYF.

This clonotype was recorded many times. The chain has TRBV7-9 and TRBJ1-1; no clear D. Germline loops: CDR1 SEHNR, CDR2 FQNEAQ (reference sequence). Trimming stripped 5 bases from V and 7 bases from J, with 11 bases between. The CDR3 loop spans 12 amino acids. Here the CDR3 reads CASSPLKIEAFF. The CDR3 region has the DNA TGTGCCAGCAGCCCCCTTAAAATTGAAGCTTTCTTT.

Many counts were recorded for this clonotype. The chain is built from TRBV4-1 and TRBJ2-7; 9 bases map to TRBD1. The CDR3 length is 15 residues. The germline gives CDR1 MGHRA, CDR2 YSYEKL. V shed 2 bases and J 3 bases; nucleotides not matched to a gene: 5. CDR3 DNA: TGCGCCAGCAGCCAAAATGACAGGGGGTTCTACGAGCAGTACTTC. Its protein is CASSQNDRGFYEQYF.

This chain uses TRBV7-6 with TRBJ1-1, with unresolved D. The CDR3 is 14 residues long. Germline V gene lookup returns CDR1 SGHVS and CDR2 FNYEAQ. Trimming stripped 2 bases from V and 4 bases from J, with 11 bases between. The CDR3: CASSLTAGSTEAFF. The CDR3 nucleotides read TGTGCCAGCAGCTTAACGGCGGGATCCACTGAAGCTTTCTTT.

The rearrangement joins TRBV12-3 or TRBV12-4 to TRBJ2-2; D is unresolved. The CDR3 totals 11 residues. V was clipped by 5 bases and J by 3 bases, with 1 base between them. The CDR3 DNA reads TGTGCCAGCAGTCACACCGGGGAGCTGTTTTTT. As protein: CASSHTGELFF.

This clonotype was observed many times. This chain uses TRBV2 with TRBJ2-4; weak D call: TRBD2 (6 bases). CDR3 length equals 15 residues. Germline V CDR1 and CDR2: SNHLY, FYNNEI. V lost 7 bases and J lost 0, with 13 bases in between. CDR3 in amino acids: CASTSDRLAKNIQYF. In DNA, the CDR3 is TGTGCCAGCACTAGCGACAGATTAGCCAAAAACATTCAGTACTTC.

In this sample, this clonotype turned up many times. The V call is TRBV2, the J call TRBJ1-3, with D perhaps TRBD1 (6 bases). Trimming pared 6 bases from V and 4 bases from J, leaving 7 bases between. CDR3 size: 12 residues. Germline CDR1 and CDR2: SNHLY and FYNNEI. The CDR3 nucleotides read TGTGCCAGCAGAGACAGGGGAAACACCATATATTTT. The encoded protein is CASRDRGNTIYF.

To note about this clonotype: This could be a read error, since a much larger clone is one nucleotide away. The chain carries TRBV6-1 and TRBJ2-2; 9 positions agree with TRBD2. This CDR3 has 17 amino acids. Germline CDR1 and CDR2: MNHNS and SASEGT. CDR3 loop: CASSEWRLAVYTGELSF. As DNA, the CDR3 is TGTGCCAGCAGTGAATGGAGACTAGCGGTGTACACCGGGGAGCTGTCTTTT.

This clonotype was seen at least ten times. The J gene is TRBJ1-2, the V gene TRBV6-1; TRBD1 aligns across 11 bases. J gave up 8 bases and V 4 bases, and 6 bases lay outside the gene matches. CDR3 size: 14 residues. In germline, CDR1 is MNHNS, CDR2 SASEGT. The DNA for the CDR3 is TGTGCCAGCAGTGCACCGGGACAGGGGGGCGGCTACACCTTC. Amino acid sequence: CASSAPGQGGGYTF.

This clonotype was counted at least ten times. The CDR3 sequence: CASSLRDTGSYGYTF. DNA of the CDR3: TGTGCCAGCAGCCTTCGGGACACGGGCAGCTATGGCTACACCTTC. The chain is built from TRBV9 and TRBJ1-2; tentative D call: TRBD1 (6 bases). CDR1 and CDR2 from the germline V gene are SGDLS and YYNGEE. This CDR3 comprises 15 residues. Trimming took 4 bases from V and 4 from J, leaving 17 bases between them.

This clonotype was detected many times. This chain joins TRBV10-3 and TRBJ1-1; D possibly corresponds to TRBD1 (5 bases). Trimming stripped 7 bases from V and 0 bases from J, with 9 bases between. Germline V CDR1 and CDR2: ENHRY, SYGVKD. There are 13 residues in the CDR3. The CDR3 loop is CAINSGMNTEAFF. For the CDR3, the DNA is TGTGCCATCAATTCAGGGATGAACACTGAAGCTTTCTTT.

This clonotype has ten or more counts. V gene TRBV10-3 combines with J gene TRBJ2-7, with 7 bases matching TRBD1. V lost 6 bases and J lost 2; bases outside the gene matches: 10. The CDR3 covers 15 residues. Germline CDR1 is ENHRY and CDR2 is SYGVKD. For the CDR3, the DNA is TGTGCCATCAGAGGTGGACAGGATCTTACCTACGAGCAGTACTTC. Its protein product is CAIRGGQDLTYEQYF.

The rearrangement joins TRBV7-8 to TRBJ2-7; D uncertain. V was shortened by 3 bases and J by 6 bases, with 6 bases between the two germline ends. The CDR3 length is 11 residues. Germline V lookup: CDR1 SGHVS, CDR2 FQNEAQ. The CDR3 sequence: CASSFSVEQYF. Written as DNA, the CDR3 is TGTGCCAGCAGCTTCTCGGTCGAGCAGTACTTC.

This clonotype was seen only a few times. The chain is built from TRBV29-1 and TRBJ1-2; 7 positions agree with TRBD1. CDR1 SQVTM and CDR2 ANQGSEA come from the germline V gene. J was trimmed by 3 bases and V by 6 bases; bases with no gene match: 4. The CDR3 is 12 amino acids. This chain's CDR3 is CSVGGQDYGYTF. CDR3 sequence (DNA): TGCAGCGTGGGAGGACAGGACTATGGCTACACCTTC.